The present T cell receptor (beta chain) was sequenced within a study of blood T cells in healthy people across ages. A second PCR of about 7 to 12 cycles used a sample-barcoded 5' primer and a J-beta primer mix. MiXCR, run by TCRdb on the 5' RACE reads, gives a single entry per CDR3 protein. This sample has roughly 1.6 million distinct CDR3 sequences, with almost 35% found just once. CDR1 and CDR2 from the germline V gene are GTSNPN and SVGIG (reference sequence). The CDR3 is made up of 14 amino acids. V trimming: 0 bases; J trimming: 5 bases; junction bases outside the gene matches: 6. This clonotype was counted between two and nine times.

This receptor was taken from a woman aged 25 to 39 in good health. The sequencing input was blood. This chain links TRBV30 with TRBJ2-5; 7 bases align to TRBD2. The CDR3 here is CAWSVGGGDETQYF. The CDR3 coding sequence is TGTGCCTGGAGTGTCGGCGGGGGTGATGAGACCCAGTACTTC.